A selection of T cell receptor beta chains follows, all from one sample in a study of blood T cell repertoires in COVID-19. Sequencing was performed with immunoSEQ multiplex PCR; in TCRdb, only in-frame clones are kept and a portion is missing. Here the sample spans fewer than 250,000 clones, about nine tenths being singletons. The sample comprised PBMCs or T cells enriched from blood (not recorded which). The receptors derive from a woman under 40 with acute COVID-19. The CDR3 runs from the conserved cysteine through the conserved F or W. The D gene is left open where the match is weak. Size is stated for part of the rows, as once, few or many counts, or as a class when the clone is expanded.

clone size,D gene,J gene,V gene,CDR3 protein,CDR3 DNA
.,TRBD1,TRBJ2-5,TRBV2,CANLDREETQYF,TGTGCCAACCTGGACAGGGAAGAGACCCAGTACTTC
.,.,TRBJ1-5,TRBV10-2,CASSVGAQPQHF,TGCGCCAGCAGTGTAGGGGCTCAGCCCCAGCATTTT
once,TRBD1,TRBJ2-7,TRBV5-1,CASSSRTGGTYEQYF,TGCGCCAGCAGCTCCCGGACAGGGGGGACCTACGAGCAGTACTTC
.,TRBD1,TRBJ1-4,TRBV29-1,CSVSGTVVGAGSEKLFF,TGCAGCGTTTCCGGGACAGTAGTTGGGGCTGGAAGTGAAAAACTGTTTTTT
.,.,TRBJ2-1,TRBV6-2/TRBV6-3,CASSDPSRDSYNEQFF,TGTGCCAGCAGTGACCCGTCCAGGGATTCCTACAATGAGCAGTTCTTC
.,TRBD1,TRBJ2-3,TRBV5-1,CASSLKGQGTDTQYF,TGCGCCAGCAGCTTGAAGGGACAGGGCACAGATACGCAGTATTTT
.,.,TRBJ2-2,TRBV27,CASSLAFTGELFF,TGTGCCAGCAGTTTAGCGTTCACCGGGGAGCTGTTTTTT
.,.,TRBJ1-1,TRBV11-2,CASSRQRDTEAFF,TGTGCCAGCAGTCGACAGAGAGACACTGAAGCTTTCTTT
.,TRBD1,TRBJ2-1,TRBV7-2,CASSLVTGGRGEQFF,TGTGCCAGCAGCTTAGTCACAGGGGGTCGCGGTGAGCAGTTCTTC
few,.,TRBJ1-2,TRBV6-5,CASSYSGGSEGYTF,TGTGCCAGCAGTTACTCTGGTGGGTCGGAGGGCTACACCTTC
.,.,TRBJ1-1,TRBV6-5,CASSYGEENTEAFF,TGTGCCAGCAGTTACGGCGAGGAAAACACTGAAGCTTTCTTT
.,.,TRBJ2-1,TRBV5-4,CASSSSYEQFF,TGTGCCAGCAGTAGCAGCTATGAGCAGTTCTTC
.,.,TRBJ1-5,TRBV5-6,CASSLRSGSSNQPQHF,TGTGCCAGCAGCTTGAGGTCGGGATCTAGCAATCAGCCCCAGCATTTT
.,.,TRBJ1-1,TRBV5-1,CASSGGGGYTEAFF,TGCGCCAGCAGCGGGGGCGGGGGTTACACTGAAGCTTTCTTT
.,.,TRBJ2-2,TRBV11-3,CASSFRGSNTGELFF,TGTGCCAGCAGCTTCAGGGGATCGAACACCGGGGAGCTGTTTTTT
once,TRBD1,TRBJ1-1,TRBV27,CASSPGQGARSEAFF,TGTGCCAGCAGTCCCGGACAGGGGGCTAGGTCGGAAGCTTTCTTT
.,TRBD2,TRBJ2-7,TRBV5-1,CASSPRGLAGGPREQYF,TGCGCCAGCAGCCCAAGAGGTCTAGCGGGGGGGCCACGGGAGCAGTACTTC
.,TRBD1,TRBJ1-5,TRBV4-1,CASSQSPPQGASQPQHF,TGCGCCAGCAGCCAAAGTCCCCCCCAGGGGGCCAGTCAGCCCCAGCATTTT
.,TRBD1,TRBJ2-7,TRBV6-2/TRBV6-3,CASSSPLGQGISYEQYF,TGTGCCAGCAGTTCTCCGTTGGGACAGGGGATCTCCTACGAGCAGTACTTC
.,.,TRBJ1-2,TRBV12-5,CASGLTVRGKSRGYTF,TGTGCTAGTGGTTTGACCGTTCGGGGGAAGAGTCGGGGCTACACCTTC
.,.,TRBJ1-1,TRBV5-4,CASSLSRGSYNTEAFF,TGTGCCAGCAGCTTGAGCCGCGGATCCTACAACACTGAAGCTTTCTTT
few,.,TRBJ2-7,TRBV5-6,CASSPMRSRIAEQYF,TGTGCCAGCAGCCCCATGCGATCGAGAATCGCCGAGCAGTACTTC
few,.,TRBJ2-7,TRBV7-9,CASSFSVTGGDEQYF,TGTGCCAGCAGCTTTTCAGTTACAGGGGGGGACGAGCAGTACTTC
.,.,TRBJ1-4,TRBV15,CATSRVRGATNEKLFF,TGTGCCACCAGCAGGGTCCGGGGAGCAACTAATGAAAAACTGTTTTTT
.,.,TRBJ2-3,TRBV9,CASSLPPASGDTQYF,TGTGCCAGCAGCCTCCCCCCCGCTTCAGGGGATACGCAGTATTTT
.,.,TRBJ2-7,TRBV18,CASSRLEGGYEQYF,TGTGCCAGCTCACGCTTGGAGGGTGGTTACGAGCAGTACTTC
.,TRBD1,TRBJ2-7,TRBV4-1,CASSQGGQFSYEQYF,TGCGCCAGCAGCCAAGGGGGACAGTTCTCCTACGAGCAGTACTTC
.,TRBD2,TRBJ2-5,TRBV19,CASSIGPAGGQETQYF,TGTGCCAGTAGTATAGGGCCAGCGGGGGGACAAGAGACCCAGTACTTC
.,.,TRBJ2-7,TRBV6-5,CASMRGIYEQYF,TGTGCCAGCATGAGGGGGATATACGAGCAGTACTTC
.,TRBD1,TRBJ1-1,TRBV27,CASNPGTGFTEAFF,TGTGCCAGCAACCCCGGGACAGGGTTCACTGAAGCTTTCTTT
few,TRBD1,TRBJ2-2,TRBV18,CASSPPATGTTGELFF,TGTGCCAGCTCACCACCGGCGACAGGGACCACCGGGGAGCTGTTTTTT